This T cell receptor beta chain was documented in a study of T cell responses to AZD1222 COVID-19 vaccine. Findings of the study overall: Females made up more of the donors, who were largely white British, and clonal diversity may have come out too low.

Of note for this clone: Antigen unknown. Other DNA sequences from this sample encode an identical CDR3 as well.

The CDR3 contains 12 residues. Per the germline V gene, CDR1 is MNHEY and CDR2 is SVGAGI. V was pared by 2 bases and J by 2 bases, with 3 bases between. The repertoire was sequenced with immunoSEQ multiplex PCR; TCRdb's copy has only in-frame clones and lacks some. The sample has more than 150,000 clones; around 90% are singletons. The V call is TRBV6-5, the J call TRBJ1-1; D remains unclear. The sequences come from peripheral blood, collected on day 0 of AZD1222 vaccination. This clonotype originated in an adult in good health. The DNA for the CDR3 is TGTGCCAGCAGTTACAGAAACACTGAAGCTTTCTTT. Protein: CASSYRNTEAFF.